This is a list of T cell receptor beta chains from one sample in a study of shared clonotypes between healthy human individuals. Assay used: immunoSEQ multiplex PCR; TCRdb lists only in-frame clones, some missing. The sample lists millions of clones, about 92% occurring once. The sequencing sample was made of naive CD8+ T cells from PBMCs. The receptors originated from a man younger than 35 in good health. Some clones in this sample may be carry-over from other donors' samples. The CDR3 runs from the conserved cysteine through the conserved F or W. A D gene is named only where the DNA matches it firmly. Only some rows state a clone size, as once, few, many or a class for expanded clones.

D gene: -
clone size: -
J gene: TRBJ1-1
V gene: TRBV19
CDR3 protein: CASSFHPVGGTEAFF
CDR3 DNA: TGTGCCAGTAGTTTTCACCCTGTCGGGGGTACTGAAGCTTTCTTT

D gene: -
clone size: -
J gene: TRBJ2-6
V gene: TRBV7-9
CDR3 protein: CASSSRTGRSGANVLTF
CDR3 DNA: TGTGCCAGCAGCTCAAGGACCGGACGGTCTGGGGCCAACGTCCTGACTTTC

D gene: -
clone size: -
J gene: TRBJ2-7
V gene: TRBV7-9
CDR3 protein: CASSFNWGSEQYF
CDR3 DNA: TGTGCCAGCAGCTTTAACTGGGGCAGCGAGCAGTACTTC

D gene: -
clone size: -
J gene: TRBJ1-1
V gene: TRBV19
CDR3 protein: CASRTRENLNTEAFF
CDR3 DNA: TGTGCCAGTAGGACCCGGGAGAACCTTAACACTGAAGCTTTCTTT

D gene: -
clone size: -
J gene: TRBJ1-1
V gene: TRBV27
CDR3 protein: CASSLTPRGTEAFF
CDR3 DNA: TGTGCCAGCAGTTTGACCCCCAGGGGCACTGAAGCTTTCTTT

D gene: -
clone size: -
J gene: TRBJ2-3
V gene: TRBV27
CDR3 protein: CASSQGLQSTDTQYF
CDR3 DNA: TGTGCCAGCAGTCAGGGACTGCAAAGCACAGATACGCAGTATTTT

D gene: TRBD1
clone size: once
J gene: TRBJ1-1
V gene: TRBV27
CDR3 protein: CASSRGFKTEAFF
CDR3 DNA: TGTGCCAGCAGCAGGGGGTTTAAGACTGAAGCTTTCTTT

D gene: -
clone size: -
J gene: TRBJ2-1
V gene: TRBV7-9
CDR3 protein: CASNSWGRAYNEQFF
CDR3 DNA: TGTGCCAGCAACTCTTGGGGGAGAGCCTACAATGAGCAGTTCTTC

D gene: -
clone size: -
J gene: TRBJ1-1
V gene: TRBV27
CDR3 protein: CASRGLAENTEAFF
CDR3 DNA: TGTGCCAGCAGGGGGTTGGCGGAGAACACTGAAGCTTTCTTT

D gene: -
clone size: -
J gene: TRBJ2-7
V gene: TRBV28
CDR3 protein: CASSSSVEQYF
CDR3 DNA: TGTGCCAGCAGTTCCAGCGTCGAGCAGTACTTC

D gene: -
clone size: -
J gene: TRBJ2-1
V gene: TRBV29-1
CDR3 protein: CSVDDPTGYSYNEQFF
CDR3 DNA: TGCAGCGTCGACGATCCTACAGGGTATTCCTACAATGAGCAGTTCTTC

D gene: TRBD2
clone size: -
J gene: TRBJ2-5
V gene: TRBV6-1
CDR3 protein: CASSDWGGTKQETQYF
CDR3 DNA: TGTGCCAGCAGTGATTGGGGCGGGACTAAGCAAGAGACCCAGTACTTC

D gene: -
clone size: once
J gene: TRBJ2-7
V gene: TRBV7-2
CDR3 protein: CASSFGWPYEQYF
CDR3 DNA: TGTGCCAGCAGCTTCGGGTGGCCCTACGAGCAGTACTTC

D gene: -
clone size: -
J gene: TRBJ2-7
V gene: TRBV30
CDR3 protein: CAWEDLTGMAYEQYF
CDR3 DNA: TGTGCCTGGGAAGACCTCACAGGGATGGCCTACGAGCAGTACTTC

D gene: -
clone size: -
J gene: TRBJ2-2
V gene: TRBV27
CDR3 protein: CASSLLRPTNTGELFF
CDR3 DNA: TGTGCCAGCAGTTTGCTAAGGCCGACGAACACCGGGGAGCTGTTTTTT

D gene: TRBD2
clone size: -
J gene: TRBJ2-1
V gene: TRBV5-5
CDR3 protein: CASSLFREVSYNEQFF
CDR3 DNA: TGTGCCAGCAGCTTGTTCCGGGAGGTGTCCTACAATGAGCAGTTCTTC

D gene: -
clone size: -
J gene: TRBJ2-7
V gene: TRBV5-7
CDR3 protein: CASISRAPGQYF
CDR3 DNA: TGTGCCAGCATCTCCCGGGCACCAGGGCAGTACTTC

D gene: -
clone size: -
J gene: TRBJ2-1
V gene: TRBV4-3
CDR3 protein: CASSQLTGLWDNEQFF
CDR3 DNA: TGCGCCAGCAGCCAACTAACAGGACTGTGGGACAATGAGCAGTTCTTC

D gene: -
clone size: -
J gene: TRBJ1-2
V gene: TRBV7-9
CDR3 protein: CASSLRSPLNYGYTF
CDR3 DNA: TGTGCCAGCAGCCTTAGGTCGCCACTTAACTATGGCTACACCTTC

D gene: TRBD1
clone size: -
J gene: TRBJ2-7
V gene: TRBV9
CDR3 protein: CASSEGAGGRDFEQYF
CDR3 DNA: TGTGCCAGCAGCGAGGGAGCAGGGGGCCGGGACTTCGAGCAGTACTTC